The sequence of this TCR beta chain was determined in a study of blood T cell repertoires in COVID-19. The data were produced by immunoSEQ multiplex PCR, yet TCRdb's version contains in-frame clones alone and is incomplete. The sample lists about 63,000 clones, over 70% occurring once. This clone came up once. V was trimmed by 8 bases and J by 6 bases, leaving 13 bases between them. The germline V gene has CDR1 SNHLY and CDR2 FYNNEI. This CDR3 spans 13 amino acids. The receptor's source is a human donor in a cohort sampled during active COVID-19. Sequences were obtained from peripheral blood. The chain combines TRBV2 with TRBJ1-4; D remains ambiguous. The CDR3 bases are TGTGCCAGCCGAACCGAGCTCGATGAAAAACTGTTTTTT. This encodes CASRTELDEKLFF.